Included here is one T cell receptor beta chain sequence, with context. Its antigen is as yet unknown. The V and J ends lost 5 bases and 4 bases respectively, with 23 bases between them. The CDR3 contains 17 residues. Germline lookup yields CDR1 LGHNA and CDR2 YNFKEQ. The sample originates from a study of T cell responses to AZD1222 COVID-19 vaccine. The overall study: Doses given second, at about 4 or about 12 weeks, were pooled. Study results and caveats: Mapped onto spike, vaccine-associated CD4 TCRs spanned it and were dominant at 160-218 and 743-854.

This table comes from immunoSEQ multiplex PCR, and its TCRdb copy is limited to in-frame clones, with some not included. This sample has some 150,000 clones, with 85% to 95% found just once. The source of this sequence is an adult in good health. The chain has TRBV4-2 and TRBJ1-2, with a weak D call TRBD1 (5 bases). This specimen was peripheral blood, taken on day 0 of AZD1222 vaccination. The CDR3 bases are TGTGCCAGCAGCTCTGCCTACCGGGACCGATTGATCTATGGCTACACCTTC. It is translated as CASSSAYRDRLIYGYTF.